This entry is about one TCR beta chain. This record belongs to a study of T cells in localized non-small cell lung cancer. Here immunoSEQ multiplex PCR was the method, and the copy in TCRdb shows in-frame clones only, minus some. The top ten hold about 18% of the sample, which has about 53,000 clones, roughly 88% seen once. CDR1 and CDR2 (germline): SGDLS, YYNGEE. The length of the CDR3 is 15 residues. V trimming: 6 bases; J trimming: 6 bases; junction bases outside the gene matches: 6. V and J are TRBV9 and TRBJ2-1; TRBD2 agrees at 13 bases. Specimen: peripheral blood mononuclear cells, collected before any cancer treatment. The clonotype originates from a man aged 35 to 69 with stage III lung adenocarcinoma. CDR3 loop: CASNPGTSGVNEQFF. The CDR3 nucleotides read TGTGCCAGCAACCCCGGGACTAGCGGGGTCAATGAGCAGTTCTTC.